A single sample is the source of the 27 T cell receptor beta chains below, sequenced in a study of blood T cell repertoires in COVID-19. This table comes from immunoSEQ multiplex PCR, and its TCRdb copy is limited to in-frame clones, with some not included. Among over 200,000 clones, approximately 84% were seen once, and the ten largest hold over 12%. Source material: PBMCs or T cells enriched from blood (not recorded which). The source is a man aged 40-49 years who had recovered from COVID-19.

The rearrangement links TRBV9 to TRBJ1-1; D is perhaps TRBD1 (5 bases). V lost 0 bases to trimming and J lost 2 bases, with 14 bases between them. CDR1 and CDR2 from the germline V gene are SGDLS and YYNGEE. This CDR3 has 16 amino acids. The CDR3 DNA is TGTGCCAGCAGCGTAGGGGTAGGGACTGTAAACACTGAAGCTTTCTTT. It yields the protein CASSVGVGTVNTEAFF. Full variable domain (remainder filled in from reference TRBV9 and TRBJ1-1): DSGVTQTPKHLITATGQRVTLRCSPRSGDLSVYWYQQSLDQGLQFLIQYYNGEERAKGNILERFSAQQFPDLHSELNLSSLELGDSALYFCASSVGVGTVNTEAFFGQGTRLTVV.

The rearrangement joins TRBV28 to TRBJ1-5; 8 bases fit TRBD1. Germline CDR1 MDHEN, CDR2 SYDVKM. With V trimmed by 5 bases and J by 3 bases, 9 bases remained unmatched. This CDR3 is 16 amino acids long. In DNA, the CDR3 is TGTGCCAGCAGTCTCCGGACAGGGACTATCAATCAGCCCCAGCATTTT. As protein: CASSLRTGTINQPQHF. The full variable domain, its missing parts supplied by reference TRBV28 and TRBJ1-5, is DVKVTQSSRYLVKRTGEKVFLECVQDMDHENMFWYRQDPGLGLRLIYFSYDVKMKEKGDIPEGYSVSREKKERFSLILESASTNQTSMYLCASSLRTGTINQPQHFGDGTRLSIL.

V usage is TRBV20-1 and J usage is TRBJ1-2; D is ambiguous. This CDR3 contains 11 residues. CDR1 is DFQATT and CDR2 is SNEGSKA in the germline V gene (reference sequence). The V end lost 6 bases, the J end lost 4 bases, and 9 bases lay between the germline ends. The CDR3 is CSAHNIYGYTF. The CDR3 nucleotides read TGCAGTGCCCATAACATCTATGGCTACACCTTC.

The chain joins TRBV24-1 to TRBJ2-2, with D possibly matching TRBD2 (5 bases). The CDR3 sequence is 14 residues long. Trimming took 7 bases from V and 4 from J, leaving 12 bases between them. The germline V gene has CDR1 KGHDR and CDR2 SFDVKD. CDR3 loop: CATRRAGGTGELFF. In nucleotides, the CDR3 is TGTGCCACCAGGAGGGCGGGTGGCACCGGGGAGCTGTTTTTT.

The V and J genes are TRBV24-1 and TRBJ1-5, with 7 positions matching TRBD1. CDR3 length equals 13 residues. After removal of 9 bases from V and 4 bases from J, the junction contained 5 bases not matched to a gene. The germline gives CDR1 KGHDR, CDR2 SFDVKD. In DNA, the CDR3 is TGTGCCACCGCGGGACAGCAGAATCAGCCCCAGCATTTT. Protein product: CATAGQQNQPQHF.

This rearrangement joins TRBV7-8 to TRBJ2-5, with 7 bases aligning to TRBD1. CDR1 SGHVS and CDR2 FQNEAQ come from the germline V gene. V was clipped by 3 bases and J by 3 bases; unmatched bases: 13. This CDR3 is built from 17 residues. The CDR3 region has the DNA TGTGCCAGCAGCTTGGCTTTACTCCGGGACAGAGAAGAGACCCAGTACTTC. Translating gives CASSLALLRDREETQYF. Based on the CDR3 plus reference TRBV7-8 and TRBJ2-5, the full variable domain is GAGVSQSPRYKVAKRGQDVALRCDPISGHVSLFWYQQALGQGPEFLTYFQNEAQLDKSGLPSDRFFAERPEGSVSTLKIQRTQQEDSAVYLCASSLALLRDREETQYFGPGTRLLVL.

A remark on this clone: Other nucleotide sequences from this sample produce the same CDR3. The rearrangement uses TRBV6-5 and TRBJ2-7, with D perhaps matching TRBD1 (6 bases). Trimming took 6 bases from V and 0 from J, leaving 12 bases between them. This CDR3 has 14 amino acids. Germline lookup yields CDR1 MNHEY and CDR2 SVGAGI. CDR3 sequence reads: CASRRTASSYEQYF. For the CDR3, the DNA is TGTGCCAGCAGACGGACAGCGAGCTCCTACGAGCAGTACTTC.

This clone was seen a few times. This chain links TRBV30 with TRBJ1-1; D might be TRBD1 (5 bases). The CDR3 length is 13 residues. The germline V and J ends were trimmed by 4 bases and 1 base, with 10 bases remaining between them. From germline, CDR1 is GTSNPN and CDR2 SVGIG (reference sequence). In DNA form, the CDR3 reads TGTGCCTGGAAAAAACAGGCGAACACTGAAGCTTTCTTT. Translated: CAWKKQANTEAFF.

The rearrangement links TRBV7-9 to TRBJ1-4; D is perhaps TRBD1 (5 bases). Per germline, CDR1 SEHNR and CDR2 FQNEAQ (reference sequence). V dropped 4 bases and J dropped 8 bases, with 11 bases sitting between them. CDR3 size: 13 residues. The CDR3 protein is CASSSGLDEKLFF. The CDR3 DNA follows: TGTGCCAGCAGCTCGGGACTCGACGAAAAACTGTTTTTT. The whole variable domain, filled in from reference TRBV7-9 and TRBJ1-4, reads DTGVSQNPRHKITKRGQNVTFRCDPISEHNRLYWYRQTLGQGPEFLTYFQNEAQLEKSRLLSDRFSAERPKGSFSTLEIQRTEQGDSAMYLCASSSGLDEKLFFGSGTQLSVL.

This chain links TRBV5-8 with TRBJ2-3; D gene ambiguous. CDR1 is SGHTS, CDR2 YDEGEE, per germline. The CDR3 is 13 residues long. V gave up 3 bases and J gave up 1 base, with 6 bases separating them. In DNA form, the CDR3 reads TGTGCCAGCAGCTCCCTCGGCACAGATACGCAGTATTTT. Translating it yields CASSSLGTDTQYF.

The CDR3 reads CASSEIGNGYTF. CDR3 coding DNA: TGTGCCAGCAGTGAGATCGGGAACGGCTACACCTTC. The chain joins TRBV2 to TRBJ1-2; D is uncertain. Germline V gene lookup returns CDR1 SNHLY and CDR2 FYNNEI. V was clipped by 3 bases and J by 8 bases, with 10 bases between them. This CDR3 comprises 12 residues.

This chain connects TRBV6-5 to TRBJ2-2, with D possibly being TRBD2 (6 bases). V lost 7 bases and J 7 bases, leaving 16 bases between the germline ends. Looked up from germline, CDR1 is MNHEY and CDR2 is SVGAGI. CDR3 length equals 14 residues. CDR3 sequence: CASTGEGMGGELFF. The CDR3 DNA is TGTGCCAGCACGGGAGAGGGAATGGGCGGGGAGCTGTTTTTT.

The rearrangement joins TRBV25-1 to TRBJ1-1; D gene uncertain. The CDR3 consists of 13 residues. Germline-derived CDR1 and CDR2 are MGHDK and SYGVNS. With 5 bases removed from V and 0 bases from J, the gap between germline ends came to 7 bases. In nucleotides, the CDR3 is TGTGCCAGCAGTTGGGCCTTGAACACTGAAGCTTTCTTT. Residues: CASSWALNTEAFF.

This clone was picked up one time. CDR3 sequence reads: CASSSSRVNTGELFF. The CDR3 DNA reads as TGTGCCAGCAGCTCTTCCAGGGTGAACACCGGGGAGCTGTTTTTT. J is TRBJ2-2 and V is TRBV28; tentatively, D is TRBD1 (5 bases). This CDR3 region has 15 residues. The ends were cut back, 6 bases at V and 1 base at J, with 12 bases in the middle. The germline V gene has CDR1 MDHEN and CDR2 SYDVKM.

The V call is TRBV7-3, the J call TRBJ1-2, with D hard to call. There are 14 residues in the CDR3. Trimming took off 1 base at V and 7 bases at J, with 13 bases between the two ends. Germline CDR1 is SGHTA and CDR2 is FQGTGA. The CDR3 protein is CASSLMVLGAGYTF. Written as DNA, the CDR3 is TGTGCCAGCAGCTTAATGGTCTTGGGAGCTGGCTACACCTTC.

V and J are TRBV28 and TRBJ2-4, with D maybe TRBD1 (6 bases). The CDR3 loop spans 16 amino acids. V was clipped by 3 bases and J by 1 base, with 13 bases between them. Germline CDR1 is MDHEN and CDR2 is SYDVKM. The CDR3, as DNA: TGTGCCAGCAGTTTCCCCCTTCAGGGGGCCAAAAACATTCAGTACTTC. Translation gives CASSFPLQGAKNIQYF.

The chain has TRBV18 and TRBJ1-2, with D perhaps TRBD1 (6 bases). The CDR3 spans 13 residues. The germline gives CDR1 KGHSH, CDR2 LQKENI. Trimming cost V 3 bases and J 8 bases, with 13 bases left between them. CDR3 bases: TGTGCCAGCTCACCGGCACAGGGTAACGGCTACACCTTC. Protein product: CASSPAQGNGYTF. The full variable domain, completed using reference TRBV18 and TRBJ1-2, is NAGVMQNPRHLVRRRGQEARLRCSPMKGHSHVYWYRQLPEEGLKFMVYLQKENIIDESGMPKERFSAEFPKEGPSILRIQQVVRGDSAAYFCASSPAQGNGYTFGSGTRLTVV.

V usage is TRBV29-1 and J usage is TRBJ1-1; TRBD1 aligns across 9 bases. Trimming took 5 bases from V and 1 from J; bases not matched to a gene: 11. This CDR3 is built from 16 residues. CDR1 is SQVTM, CDR2 ANQGSEA, per germline. The DNA for the CDR3 is TGCAGCGTTAAAACCGGGACAGGGAGGAGGAACACTGAAGCTTTCTTT. Amino acid sequence: CSVKTGTGRRNTEAFF.

The gene calls are TRBV7-9 and TRBJ1-1; 11 positions agree with TRBD1. The CDR3 is 16 residues long. The J segment lost 1 base and the V segment lost 4 bases, leaving 5 bases of the junction unmatched. Looked up from germline, CDR1 is SEHNR and CDR2 is FQNEAQ (reference sequence). CDR3 region: CASSSGTGGRNTEAFF. The CDR3, as DNA: TGTGCCAGCAGCTCCGGGACAGGGGGGAGGAACACTGAAGCTTTCTTT.

This clone was seen a single time. V and J are TRBV5-1 and TRBJ1-1, with a weak D call TRBD1 (6 bases). V lost 4 bases to trimming and J lost 7 bases, with 14 bases between them. The CDR3 has 13 residues. Germline CDR1 reads SGHRS; CDR2 reads YFSETQ. The CDR3 sequence is CASSLGHSLEAFF. The CDR3 region has the DNA TGCGCCAGCAGCCTGGGACACAGCCTTGAAGCTTTCTTT. The variable domain in full, completed from reference TRBV5-1 and TRBJ1-1, reads KAGVTQTPRYLIKTRGQQVTLSCSPISGHRSVSWYQQTPGQGLQFLFEYFSETQRNKGNFPGRFSGRQFSNSRSEMNVSTLELGDSALYLCASSLGHSLEAFFGQGTRLTVV.

The chain has TRBV19 and TRBJ2-7; 7 nucleotides line up with TRBD2. The CDR3 totals 13 residues. Germline lookup yields CDR1 LNHDA and CDR2 SQIVND (reference sequence). J was trimmed by 3 bases and V by 5 bases; bases with no gene match: 4. For the CDR3, the DNA is TGTGCCAGTAGTCCCTGGGGGGGCTACGAGCAGTACTTC. This gives the protein CASSPWGGYEQYF.

The V call is TRBV29-1, the J call TRBJ2-5; the match to TRBD1 covers 7 bases. This CDR3 contains 12 residues. Germline CDR1 reads SQVTM; CDR2 reads ANQGSEA. V gave up 7 bases and J gave up 5 bases; unmatched junction bases: 7. The CDR3 region has the DNA TGCAGCGGCCGACAGGGAAAGGAGACCCAGTACTTC. Its protein is CSGRQGKETQYF.

This rearrangement joins TRBV7-2 to TRBJ2-7, with D unclear. V was shortened by 5 bases and J by 4 bases, with 12 bases between the two germline ends. The CDR3 contains 13 residues. The germline V gene has CDR1 SGHTA and CDR2 FQGNSA. In DNA, the CDR3 is TGTGCCAGCAGCCGTACCCCCCGGTACGAGCAGTACTTC. Residues: CASSRTPRYEQYF.

This chain joins TRBV28 and TRBJ2-3; 7 nucleotides agree with TRBD1. The CDR3 is 15 residues long. After removal of 2 bases from V and 1 base from J, the junction contained 3 bases not matched to a gene. The germline CDR1 and CDR2 sequences are MDHEN and SYDVKM. The CDR3 spells CASSLVQGGTDTQYF. Written as DNA, the CDR3 is TGTGCCAGCAGTTTAGTTCAGGGGGGCACAGATACGCAGTATTTT.

The gene calls are TRBV30 and TRBJ2-4; 10 nucleotides match TRBD1. Germline V CDR1 and CDR2: GTSNPN, SVGIG (reference sequence). Trimming at V came to 4 bases and at J to 6 bases, leaving 9 bases not matched to a gene. This CDR3 spans 15 amino acids. In DNA form, the CDR3 reads TGTGCCTGGACTCCCTTCGGACAGGGGGTAAACATTCAGTACTTC. Amino acid sequence: CAWTPFGQGVNIQYF.

In its sample, this clone was seen once. The chain couples TRBV7-2 to TRBJ2-1, with D unclear. Trimming stripped 2 bases from V and 0 bases from J, with 8 bases between. In germline, CDR1 is SGHTA, CDR2 FQGNSA. The CDR3 sequence is 15 residues long. The CDR3 DNA reads TGTGCCAGCAGCTTATCGGCGGTCTCCTACAATGAGCAGTTCTTC. Amino acids: CASSLSAVSYNEQFF. Looking up the rest from reference TRBV7-2 and TRBJ2-1 gives the full variable domain: GAGVSQSPSNKVTEKGKDVELRCDPISGHTALYWYRQSLGQGLEFLIYFQGNSAPDKSGLPSDRFSAERTGGSVSTLTIQRTQQEDSAVYLCASSLSAVSYNEQFFGPGTRLTVL.

The rearrangement joins TRBV9 to TRBJ1-3; D possibly corresponds to TRBD1 (5 bases). The CDR3 has 15 amino acids. Trimming pared 3 bases from V and 4 bases from J, leaving 14 bases between. CDR1 SGDLS and CDR2 YYNGEE come from the germline V gene. As DNA, the CDR3 is TGTGCCAGCAGCGCGTCCCCGGGACTCGGAAACACCATATATTTT. Its translation: CASSASPGLGNTIYF.